These 13 T cell receptor beta chains came from one sample sequenced in a study of chemoradiotherapy in HPV16-positive cancers. Repertoires were generated with immunoSEQ multiplex PCR, while TCRdb's copy carries only in-frame clones and drops some. Found here are about 10,000 clones, approximately 70% of them singletons; the top ten hold approximately 14%. This specimen was collected from a patient who underwent chemoradiotherapy. The receptors originated from a human donor with HPV-associated anogenital cancer.

This chain connects TRBV7-9 to TRBJ1-4; D call uncertain. Germline loops: CDR1 SEHNR, CDR2 FQNEAQ (reference sequence). The CDR3 totals 15 residues. V gave up 5 bases and J gave up 0 bases, with 10 bases separating them. The CDR3 DNA reads as TGTGCCAGCAGCCCCAGAGGAGCAACTAATGAAAAACTGTTTTTT. Amino acids: CASSPRGATNEKLFF.

CDR3 residues: CASSTLYGYTF. In DNA, the CDR3 is TGTGCCAGCAGTACCCTCTATGGCTACACCTTC. The rearrangement joins TRBV28 to TRBJ1-2, with D unresolved. The CDR3 spans 11 residues. Germline V lookup: CDR1 MDHEN, CDR2 SYDVKM. V was pared by 5 bases and J by 4 bases, with 5 bases between.

This chain joins TRBV19 and TRBJ2-1, with 7 bases identical to TRBD2. V shed 3 bases and J 15 bases; nucleotides not matched to a gene: 8. CDR1 is LNHDA and CDR2 is SQIVND in the germline V gene (reference sequence). CDR3 length: 12 residues. Here the CDR3 reads CASSIPGLVLFF. In nucleotides, the CDR3 is TGTGCCAGTAGTATTCCCGGACTAGTTTTGTTCTTC.

In its sample, this clone was seen once. The chain carries TRBV7-8 and TRBJ1-5; TRBD1 aligns across 10 bases. Germline CDR1 is SGHVS and CDR2 is FQNEAQ. Trimming took 4 bases from V and 7 from J; bases not matched to a gene: 7. CDR3 length equals 15 residues. The CDR3 sequence is CASSSRQGAGQPQHF. The DNA for the CDR3 is TGTGCCAGCAGCTCAAGACAGGGGGCCGGGCAGCCCCAGCATTTT. Full variable domain (rest looked up from reference TRBV7-8 and TRBJ1-5): GAGVSQSPRYKVAKRGQDVALRCDPISGHVSLFWYQQALGQGPEFLTYFQNEAQLDKSGLPSDRFFAERPEGSVSTLKIQRTQQEDSAVYLCASSSRQGAGQPQHFGDGTRLSIL.

V usage is TRBV4-1 and J usage is TRBJ2-7, with D possibly TRBD1 on 5 matching bases. Germline V gene data show CDR1 as MGHRA and CDR2 as YSYEKL. The V and J ends lost 1 base and 2 bases respectively, with 12 bases between them. There are 15 residues in the CDR3. The CDR3 spells CASSQGQGGAYEQYF. The CDR3 nucleotides are TGCGCCAGCAGCCAAGGTCAGGGTGGGGCCTACGAGCAGTACTTC.

The rearrangement uses TRBV7-9 and TRBJ2-1; 16 nucleotides match TRBD2. This CDR3 is built from 19 residues. Germline V CDR1 and CDR2: SEHNR, FQNEAQ (reference sequence). J lost 5 bases, V lost 5 bases, and 12 bases had no gene match. The CDR3 DNA reads as TGTGCCAGCAGCCAAACCCCGGGACTAGCGGGGGGGTCCAACAATGAGCAGTTCTTC. Its protein product is CASSQTPGLAGGSNNEQFF.

V gene TRBV21-1 combines with J gene TRBJ1-1. TRBV21-1 is listed as a pseudogene. The CDR3 is made up of 16 amino acids. CDR3: CASSKVLEGRDTEAFF. CDR3 in DNA: TGTGCCAGCAGCAAAGTTTTGGAGGGCCGGGACACTGAAGCTTTCTTT.

The chain links TRBV29-1 to TRBJ2-7; tentatively, D is TRBD1 (6 bases). The ends were cut back, 7 bases at V and 8 bases at J, with 15 bases in the middle. The CDR3 totals 11 residues. The germline CDR1 and CDR2 sequences are SQVTM and ANQGSEA. CDR3 loop: CSGEVGHQQYF. The DNA of the CDR3 is TGCAGCGGTGAGGTGGGACACCAGCAGTACTTC.

This rearrangement joins TRBV27 to TRBJ2-3; possible D gene TRBD2, 6 bases. Germline V gives CDR1 MNHEY, CDR2 SMNVEV (reference sequence). The CDR3 spans 15 residues. The V and J ends lost 1 base and 1 base respectively, with 9 bases between them. The CDR3 nucleotides read TGTGCCAGCAGTTTATACGGCGGGGGCACAGATACGCAGTATTTT. This translates into CASSLYGGGTDTQYF.

The chain employs TRBV5-1 and TRBJ2-6; no reliable D call. Trimming removed 0 bases from V and 0 bases from J, with 7 bases in between. CDR1 and CDR2 (germline): SGHRS, YFSETQ. CDR3 length: 16 amino acids. The CDR3 DNA follows: TGCGCCAGCAGCTTGGGGCAGTTCTCTGGGGCCAACGTCCTGACTTTC. Translating it yields CASSLGQFSGANVLTF.

The chain recombines TRBV30 with TRBJ1-5, with a weak D call TRBD1 (6 bases). This CDR3 has 14 amino acids. The germline CDR1 and CDR2 sequences are GTSNPN and SVGIG (reference sequence). Between the trimmed V and J ends, which lost 2 bases and 0 bases, there was a span of 8 bases. The chain's CDR3 is CAWSLDSSNQPQHF. The DNA of the CDR3 is TGTGCCTGGAGTTTGGACAGTAGCAATCAGCCCCAGCATTTT.

The chain is built from TRBV28 and TRBJ1-1; 8 positions match TRBD1. Germline assignment: CDR1 MDHEN and CDR2 SYDVKM. After removal of 6 bases from V and 5 bases from J, the junction contained 5 bases not matched to a gene. The CDR3 sequence is 13 residues long. The CDR3 region is CASRNTGGTEAFF. The CDR3 DNA is TGTGCCAGCAGAAATACAGGGGGAACTGAAGCTTTCTTT.

The chain has TRBV7-6 and TRBJ2-2, with 7 bases identical to TRBD2. CDR3 size: 15 residues. With V trimmed by 4 bases and J by 2 bases, 4 bases remained unmatched. Germline values: CDR1 SGHVS, CDR2 FNYEAQ. DNA of the CDR3: TGTGCCAGCAGCTCGGGACTACTTAACACCGGGGAGCTGTTTTTT. Translated: CASSSGLLNTGELFF.